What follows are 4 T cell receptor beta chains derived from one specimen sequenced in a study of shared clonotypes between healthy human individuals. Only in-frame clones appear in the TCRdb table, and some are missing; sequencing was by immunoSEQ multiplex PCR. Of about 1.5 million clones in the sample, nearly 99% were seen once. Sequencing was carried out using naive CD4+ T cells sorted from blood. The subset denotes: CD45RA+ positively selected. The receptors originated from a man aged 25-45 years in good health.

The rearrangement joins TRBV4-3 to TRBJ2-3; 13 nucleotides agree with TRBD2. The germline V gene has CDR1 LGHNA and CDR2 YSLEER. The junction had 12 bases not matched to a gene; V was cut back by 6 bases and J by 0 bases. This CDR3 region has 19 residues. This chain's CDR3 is CASSQTRTSGGFSTDTQYF. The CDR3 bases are TGCGCCAGCAGTCAGACCCGGACTAGCGGGGGTTTTAGCACAGATACGCAGTATTTT.

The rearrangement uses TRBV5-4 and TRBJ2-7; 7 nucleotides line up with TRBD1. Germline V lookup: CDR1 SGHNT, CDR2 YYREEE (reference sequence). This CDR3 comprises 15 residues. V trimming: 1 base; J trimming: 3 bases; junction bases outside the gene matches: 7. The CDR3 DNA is TGTGCCAGCAGCTTGTTGACGGGACAGAACTACGAGCAGTACTTC. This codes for CASSLLTGQNYEQYF.

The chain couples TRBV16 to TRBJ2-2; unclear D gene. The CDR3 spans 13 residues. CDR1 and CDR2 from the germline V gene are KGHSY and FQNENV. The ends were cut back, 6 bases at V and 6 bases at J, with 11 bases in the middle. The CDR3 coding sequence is TGTGCCAGCAGTCAGGTATCGTCCGGGGAGCTGTTTTTT. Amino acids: CASSQVSSGELFF.

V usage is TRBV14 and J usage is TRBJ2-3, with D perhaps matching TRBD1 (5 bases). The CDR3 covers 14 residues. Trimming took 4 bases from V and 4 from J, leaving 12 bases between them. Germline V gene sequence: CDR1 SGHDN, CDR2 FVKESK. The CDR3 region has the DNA TGTGCCAGCAGCCTTAGGACAACCCCAGATACGCAGTATTTT. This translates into CASSLRTTPDTQYF. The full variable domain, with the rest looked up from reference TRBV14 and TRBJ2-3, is EAGVTQFPSHSVIEKGQTVTLRCDPISGHDNLYWYRRVMGKEIKFLLHFVKESKQDESGMPNNRFLAERTGGTYSTLKVQPAELEDSGVYFCASSLRTTPDTQYFGPGTRLTVL.